This T cell receptor beta chain derives from a study of T cells in Graves' hyperthyroidism and ophthalmopathy. Clinical symptoms, serum thyroxine, TRAb, thyroid ultrasound and orbital computed tomography established diagnosis. This clonotype was counted many times. Amplification of TCR beta CDR3 regions used RNA as the template. HTBI primers were the set used in a first-round RT-PCR of the TCR CDR3. TCRdb analysed the multiplex PCR reads with MiXCR anew, one entry per CDR3 protein. Of about 360,000 distinct CDR3 sequences in the sample, approximately 13% are singletons; the top ten hold around 21%. This sequence originates from a man between 25 and 39 years old with Graves' hyperthyroidism that later progressed to Graves' ophthalmopathy. Sequencing was performed on blood.

CDR3 sequence: CASKPERGTYEQYF. The CDR3 region has the DNA TGTGCCAGCAAACCCGAAAGGGGTACCTACGAGCAGTACTTC. This chain joins TRBV28 and TRBJ2-7; tentatively, D is TRBD1 (5 bases). Trimming took 7 bases from V and 2 from J, leaving 15 bases between them. Germline-derived CDR1 and CDR2 are MDHEN and SYDVKM. The CDR3 is 14 amino acids.